The source of this TCR beta chain is a study of T cell responses to AZD1222 COVID-19 vaccine (dated by TCRdb to the early 2020s). For context, the study as a whole: A total of 230 to 250 trial participants underwent TCR sequencing, of whom 207 received two doses of AZD1222 and about 25 received two doses of the MenACWY control vaccine. Enrollment into the trials was organized by age into subgroups of 18-55, 56-69 and 70-plus years, and those subgroups contained roughly 150, 30 and 60 TCR-sequenced participants, respectively. General study outcomes and caveats: Participants were mostly white British, with more females than males. The authors suggested clonal diversity may have been underestimated. Because no day 14 peak-response samples were available, the repertoires could be characterized only after the peak T cell response. Reportedly, almost half of the unique spike-specific TCRs recognized epitopes lying outside the regions that are mutated in the B.1.351 and B.1.1.7 variants. In the small 56-69-year group, the increase in depth fell short of significance, most likely because of low power. The vaccine-associated CD4 TCRs covered the entire spike protein, and the dominant responses fell in regions 160-218 and 743-854. Conclusions about previously exposed vaccinees are limited, since just a handful of AZD1222 recipients were seropositive for SARS-CoV-2 at baseline. A significant rise in spike-specific TCR breadth and depth was observed after two AZD1222 doses relative to day 0 and relative to MenACWY recipients.

The intended sense of this specimen's time point label: about 28 days (+/-7) after the second vaccine dose. Because spike-specific TCR depth and breadth did not differ between the two schedules, AZD1222 recipients who got a second dose at roughly 4 weeks were pooled with those who got a second dose at roughly 12 weeks. Vaccinee samples came from UK trials COV001 and COV002, including a single-blind randomized controlled phase 2/3 trial of AZD1222 (ChAdOx1 nCoV-19) in healthy adults. For TCRbeta chain sequencing, PBMC samples were collected from trial participants at day 0 and at day 28 after the second dose. The CDR3 regions of human TCRbeta chains were analyzed by immunosequencing. The original pipeline was this. Repertoire TCRs were checked for matches against a reference library of SARS-CoV-2-specific TCRs that had been generated using the MIRA antigen-specificity platform. Breadth was defined as the fraction of unique TCRs that were SARS-CoV-2-associated. Depth was defined as the fraction of total T cells that were SARS-CoV-2-associated. Using the MIRA data, each spike-specific TCR was mapped to the spike region that the TCR reacts to and placed in a CD4 or CD8 class. Log10-transformed breadth and depth values were compared by one-way ANOVA with Sidak's multiple comparisons tests. This immuneACCESS table, as held by TCRdb, lists in-frame sequences with V and J called but not all clones. Of the missing ones, under half trace to an unresolved V gene in checked studies; the others have no known cause. V, J and clone size are those of that table, while D and trimming were read from the DNA. The sample yields about 170,000 clones; roughly 89% were counted once. 1.1% of the sample lies in the top ten.

Points on this clone: Its antigen is currently not known. The record has no base qualities; no much larger clone is one base away.

The receptor's source is an adult who received the AZD1222 COVID-19 vaccine. Specimen: peripheral blood, collected 28 days after the second AZD1222 dose.

The nucleotide sequence reads as follows: TGTGCCAGCAGCCACCCCTTGGGCGGGGGGGCCAATGAGCAGTTCTTC. It codes for CASSHPLGGGANEQFF. The chain was built from TRBV4-2 and TRBJ2-1, and TRBD2 aligns with 9 junction nucleotides. Unmatched junction bases come to 9, with V trimmed by 3 bases and J by 6 bases. Its CDR3 holds 16 amino acids, cysteine through phenylalanine. Of the read, only the CDR3 DNA is kept; its 48 bases are in frame from base 1. The germline V gene specifies LGHNA as CDR1 and YNFKEQ as CDR2.